One sample yielded the 26 T cell receptor beta chains listed below, sequenced in a study of T cell changes during pregnancy in multiple sclerosis. Assay used: immunoSEQ multiplex PCR; TCRdb lists only in-frame clones, some missing. The data show just over 30,000 clones, 89% seen once. Sequenced here: CD8+ T cells from peripheral blood mononuclear cells, sampled in the second trimester of pregnancy. Every receptor here comes from a female donor with multiple sclerosis, enrolled in a pregnancy study.

The genes are TRBV4-1 and TRBJ1-5; 7 bases are a match to TRBD1. This CDR3 comprises 17 residues. Germline assignment: CDR1 MGHRA and CDR2 YSYEKL. J was trimmed by 0 bases and V by 0 bases; bases with no gene match: 5. The chain's CDR3 is CASSQDDTGASNQPQHF. The CDR3 DNA reads TGCGCCAGCAGCCAAGATGATACAGGGGCTAGCAATCAGCCCCAGCATTTT.

This clone was detected only once. The J gene is TRBJ2-5, the V gene TRBV27, with 7 bases lining up with TRBD2. Losses at the gene ends were 1 base for V and 1 base for J; bases not matched to a gene: 3. Germline CDR1 reads MNHEY; CDR2 reads SMNVEV (reference sequence). The CDR3 runs 15 residues. The CDR3, as DNA: TGTGCCAGCAGTTTATTTTGGGGGGGCCAAGAGACCCAGTACTTC. Translated, it gives CASSLFWGGQETQYF.

The CDR3 region is CASSRQENTGELFF. The CDR3 coding sequence is TGTGCCAGCAGCCGACAGGAGAACACCGGGGAGCTGTTTTTT. The chain uses TRBV7-9 and TRBJ2-2; a possible D gene is TRBD1 (6 bases). The CDR3 has 14 residues. Trimming took off 5 bases at V and 1 base at J, with 8 bases between the two ends. Germline V gives CDR1 SEHNR, CDR2 FQNEAQ (reference sequence). Full variable domain (remainder filled in from reference TRBV7-9 and TRBJ2-2): DTGVSQNPRHKITKRGQNVTFRCDPISEHNRLYWYRQTLGQGPEFLTYFQNEAQLEKSRLLSDRFSAERPKGSFSTLEIQRTEQGDSAMYLCASSRQENTGELFFGEGSRLTVL.

This clone has just a few counts. V and J are TRBV7-9 and TRBJ2-2; 13 bases are shared with TRBD2. V trimming: 6 bases; J trimming: 6 bases; junction bases outside the gene matches: 7. CDR3 size: 16 residues. Germline CDR1 is SEHNR and CDR2 is FQNEAQ (reference sequence). CDR3 bases: TGTGCCAGCAGGTCACTAGCGGGAGGGCCCCCCGGGGAGCTGTTTTTT. Translated: CASRSLAGGPPGELFF.

A single count supports this clone. The chain uses TRBV19 and TRBJ1-1, with D perhaps TRBD1 (5 bases). Trimming left V 5 bases short and J 7 bases short, with 14 bases between. The CDR3 spans 13 residues. Germline assignment: CDR1 LNHDA and CDR2 SQIVND (reference sequence). The CDR3 is CASSPPGLYEAFF. The CDR3 DNA sequence: TGTGCCAGTAGTCCGCCAGGGCTCTATGAAGCTTTCTTT.

This clone appeared a single time. The CDR3 coding sequence is TGTGCCAGCAGCTTAGAGGCTAGCGTGAACTCCTACGAGCAGTACTTC. Its translation: CASSLEASVNSYEQYF. This sequence joins TRBV7-6 and TRBJ2-7; possible D gene TRBD2, 6 bases. The CDR3 length is 16 residues. V lost 1 base and J lost 0, with 13 bases in between. Germline CDR1 reads SGHVS; CDR2 reads FNYEAQ.

This chain uses TRBV6-5 with TRBJ2-3; the match to TRBD2 covers 8 bases. The V gene end was trimmed by 9 bases and the J gene end by 3 bases; junction bases not matched to a gene: 8. This CDR3 spans 14 amino acids. Germline-derived CDR1 and CDR2 are MNHEY and SVGAGI. The CDR3: CASSSAGETDTQYF. The CDR3 DNA follows: TGTGCCAGTTCCTCAGCGGGAGAAACAGATACGCAGTATTTT.

The rearrangement uses TRBV7-9 and TRBJ1-1; TRBD1 might be the D (6 bases). CDR1 and CDR2 from the germline V gene are SEHNR and FQNEAQ (reference sequence). The CDR3 is 14 residues long. V lost 9 bases and J lost 6, with 20 bases in between. CDR3 residues: CASGAGAGLAEAFF. CDR3 in DNA: TGTGCCAGTGGCGCGGGGGCCGGGTTGGCTGAAGCTTTCTTT.

The CDR3 nucleotides read TGTGCCAGCAGCGTAGTTGGTACTAGCGGGAGACTGGGAGATACGCAGTATTTT. It is translated as CASSVVGTSGRLGDTQYF. V gene TRBV9 combines with J gene TRBJ2-3; TRBD2 aligns across 11 bases. J gave up 5 bases and V 0 bases, and 11 bases lay outside the gene matches. The CDR3 contains 18 residues. In germline, CDR1 is SGDLS, CDR2 YYNGEE.

V and J are TRBV28 and TRBJ2-7; 8 bases match TRBD2. The CDR3 has 14 residues. Trimming took 4 bases from V and 0 from J; bases not matched to a gene: 2. The germline V gene has CDR1 MDHEN and CDR2 SYDVKM. CDR3 residues: CASSSGTSSYEQYF. The CDR3, as DNA: TGTGCCAGCAGTTCCGGGACTAGCTCCTACGAGCAGTACTTC.

This clone is a singleton in its sample. The J gene is TRBJ2-4, the V gene TRBV19; 7 nucleotides match TRBD2. Trimming removed 7 bases from V and 7 bases from J; junction bases left unmatched: 10. CDR3 length: 14 residues. CDR1 and CDR2 from the germline V gene are LNHDA and SQIVND (reference sequence). The CDR3 spells CASTRAGDVNIQYF. CDR3 nucleotide sequence: TGTGCCAGTACGCGGGCGGGGGATGTTAACATTCAGTACTTC.

This clone appeared a single time. The J gene is TRBJ2-3, the V gene TRBV5-1; no clear D. This CDR3 is 15 amino acids long. The germline V and J ends were trimmed by 0 bases and 4 bases, with 12 bases remaining between them. Germline lookup yields CDR1 SGHRS and CDR2 YFSETQ. CDR3 protein: CASSLARPGPDTQYF. In DNA, the CDR3 is TGCGCCAGCAGCTTGGCCCGACCAGGCCCAGATACGCAGTATTTT.

This clone was detected once. The rearrangement joins TRBV9 to TRBJ2-5; 8 nucleotides match TRBD2. The CDR3 length is 14 residues. CDR1 and CDR2 (germline): SGDLS, YYNGEE. Unmatched junction bases numbered 3, after V lost 4 bases and J lost 1 base. The CDR3 reads CASSLTSGQETQYF. The CDR3 region has the DNA TGTGCCAGCAGCCTCACTAGCGGCCAAGAGACCCAGTACTTC.

V and J are TRBV5-6 and TRBJ2-5; D may be TRBD2 (5 bases). V gave up 0 bases and J gave up 5 bases, with 17 bases separating them. The CDR3 runs to 16 residues. Looked up from germline, CDR1 is SGHDT and CDR2 is YYEEEE. In DNA form, the CDR3 reads TGTGCCAGCAGCTTGGCCATCGTTACGGGGTTTGAGACCCAGTACTTC. Amino acids: CASSLAIVTGFETQYF.

Written as DNA, the CDR3 is TGTGCCAGCAGCGCCGGTGGTTGGGGGGCCTACGAGCAGTACTTC. Protein: CASSAGGWGAYEQYF. V gene TRBV11-2 combines with J gene TRBJ2-7; possibly TRBD2 for D (6 bases). The CDR3 runs to 15 residues. Per the germline V gene, CDR1 is SGHAT and CDR2 is FQNNGV. Trimming removed 5 bases from V and 2 bases from J, with 16 bases in between.

The CDR3 nucleotides read TGCGCCAGCAGCTTGTCCTGGTACCAGGAGCAGTACTTC. Amino acid sequence: CASSLSWYQEQYF. The genes are TRBV5-1 and TRBJ2-7; D gene uncertain. The CDR3 has 13 residues. Germline V CDR1 and CDR2: SGHRS, YFSETQ. V lost 1 base to trimming and J lost 7 bases, with 12 bases between them.

This clone was recorded only once. This chain joins TRBV7-9 and TRBJ2-5; a possible D gene is TRBD2 (5 bases). Trimming shortened V by 5 bases and J by 0 bases, and 10 bases separated the two germline ends. The CDR3 length is 14 residues. Germline assignment: CDR1 SEHNR and CDR2 FQNEAQ (reference sequence). The CDR3 DNA follows: TGTGCCAGCAGCCCCCCCGGGGACCAAGAGACCCAGTACTTC. Amino acids: CASSPPGDQETQYF.

Points on this clone: Compared with germline, one end of the junction differs, possibly owing to a read error. The chain joins TRBV18 to TRBJ1-4; 8 nucleotides line up with TRBD1. The CDR3 consists of 16 residues. Germline CDR1 reads KGHSH; CDR2 reads LQKENI. Written as DNA, the CDR3 is TGTGCCAGCTCACCCCAGAGGACAGGGACTAACGAAAAACTGTTTTTT. It translates to CASSPQRTGTNEKLFF.

The chain uses TRBV9 and TRBJ2-4; TRBD2 is a possible D gene (5 bases). Trimming left V 3 bases short and J 8 bases short, with 15 bases between. In germline, CDR1 is SGDLS, CDR2 YYNGEE. This CDR3 region has 14 residues. The CDR3 region has the DNA TGTGCCAGCAGCGCTTGGACTTCCGATGACATTCAGTACTTC. Amino acids: CASSAWTSDDIQYF.

The J gene is TRBJ2-1, the V gene TRBV29-1; D is possibly TRBD2 (5 bases). Trimming pared 7 bases from V and 4 bases from J, leaving 20 bases between. This CDR3 has 15 amino acids. CDR1 is SQVTM, CDR2 ANQGSEA, per germline. The DNA for the CDR3 is TGCAGCGCCGACTCCTGGTCGTCGGGATACAATGAGCAGTTCTTC. Translating gives CSADSWSSGYNEQFF.

The rearrangement links TRBV7-9 to TRBJ2-5; D call uncertain. Germline V CDR1 and CDR2: SEHNR, FQNEAQ (reference sequence). The CDR3 is 16 amino acids. Trimming took 5 bases from V and 2 from J, leaving 18 bases between them. CDR3 in amino acids: CASSSSITVAQETQYF. In DNA form, the CDR3 reads TGTGCCAGCAGCAGTAGCATAACGGTGGCGCAAGAGACCCAGTACTTC.

The chain uses TRBV18 and TRBJ1-1; 7 positions agree with TRBD1. CDR3 size: 15 residues. CDR1 and CDR2 from the germline V gene are KGHSH and LQKENI. V was pared by 8 bases and J by 1 base, with 10 bases of the junction left unmatched. CDR3 DNA sequence: TGTGCCAGCACAGTAAGGCGGGACAGGAACACTGAAGCTTTCTTT. This encodes CASTVRRDRNTEAFF.

The rearrangement joins TRBV5-6 to TRBJ2-3, with D unclear. V was shortened by 3 bases and J by 2 bases, with 10 bases between the two germline ends. The CDR3 runs 14 residues. Germline values: CDR1 SGHDT, CDR2 YYEEEE. The CDR3, as DNA: TGTGCCAGCAGCTGGCGGTTATTCACAGATACGCAGTATTTT. As protein: CASSWRLFTDTQYF.

The V gene is TRBV7-9, the J gene TRBJ1-1; 9 nucleotides match TRBD1. The germline V gene encodes CDR1 SEHNR and CDR2 FQNEAQ (reference sequence). Losses at the gene ends were 7 bases for V and 2 bases for J; bases not matched to a gene: 17. The CDR3 sequence is 18 residues long. The CDR3 here is CASITLPGQGGRNTEAFF. Here the CDR3 DNA reads TGTGCCAGCATCACTTTACCGGGACAGGGCGGAAGAAACACTGAAGCTTTCTTT.

V gene TRBV7-3 combines with J gene TRBJ2-3; possibly TRBD2 for D (6 bases). Trimming shortened V by 0 bases and J by 0 bases, and 10 bases separated the two germline ends. The CDR3 has 16 amino acids. Germline CDR1 SGHTA, CDR2 FQGTGA. The CDR3 coding sequence is TGTGCCAGCAGCTTAACCGTAGCGGCTAGCACAGATACGCAGTATTTT. Translating gives CASSLTVAASTDTQYF.

The chain carries TRBV12-1 and TRBJ2-7; the table's D gene call, TRBD1, was not cross checked with the DNA. TRBV12-1 is an annotated pseudogene. The CDR3 is made up of 18 amino acids. CDR3 region: CASSFSPQRDRRSYEQYF. CDR3 DNA sequence: TGTGCCAGCAGCTTTTCCCCCCAGCGGGACAGGCGATCCTACGAGCAGTACTTC.